The rows below give T cell receptor beta chains drawn from one sample of a study of blood T cells in healthy people across ages. TCRdb processed the 5' RACE reads anew with MiXCR; each CDR3 protein has one entry. The sample lists around 780,000 distinct CDR3 sequences, about 26% seen once, with about 3% in the top ten. The data also belong to a second study, concerning T cells of mothers and their children.

Input material: blood. These receptors were obtained from a boy younger than 18 in good health. The CDR3 runs from the conserved cysteine through the conserved F or W. A D gene is named only where the DNA matches it firmly. Some rows have no size entry. The others give once, few or many, or a class for an expanded clone.

V gene	J gene	clone size	D gene	CDR3 protein	CDR3 DNA
TRBV5-6	TRBJ2-7	NA	NA	CASSRDGFSYEQYF	TGTGCCAGCAGCCGGGACGGTTTCTCCTACGAGCAGTACTTC
TRBV29-1	TRBJ2-5	NA	TRBD1	CSVEDPGQGGETQYF	TGCAGCGTTGAAGACCCGGGACAGGGAGGGGAGACCCAGTACTTC
TRBV3-1	TRBJ1-1	few	NA	CASSHGAGAEAFF	TGTGCCAGCAGCCACGGAGCAGGAGCTGAAGCTTTCTTT
TRBV7-6	TRBJ1-2	NA	NA	CASSSDLYYGYTF	TGTGCCAGCAGCTCGGACTTGTACTATGGCTACACCTTC
TRBV6-4	TRBJ2-1	once	NA	CASSPRQGDGYNEQFF	TGTGCCAGCAGCCCCCGGCAGGGCGACGGCTACAATGAGCAGTTCTTC
TRBV11-2	TRBJ1-2	NA	NA	CASSLVSELHGYTF	TGTGCCAGCAGCTTAGTATCGGAGCTCCATGGCTACACCTTC
TRBV3-1	TRBJ2-1	few	TRBD2	CASSPPSGYNEQFF	TGTGCCAGCAGCCCGCCTAGCGGTTACAATGAGCAGTTCTTC
TRBV28	TRBJ1-4	NA	NA	CASRVDGVLPATNEKLFF	TGTGCCAGTCGGGTGGACGGAGTTCTACCCGCAACTAATGAAAAACTGTTTTTT
TRBV2	TRBJ1-1	NA	NA	CAGSDWLQGEAFF	TGTGCCGGCAGTGACTGGTTACAGGGTGAAGCTTTCTTT
TRBV6-6	TRBJ2-5	many	TRBD2	CASSYRRGGQETQYF	TGTGCCAGCAGTTACCGGCGGGGGGGCCAAGAGACCCAGTACTTC
TRBV27	TRBJ1-2	few	NA	CASGPGNGYTF	TGTGCCAGCGGCCCGGGGAATGGCTACACCTTC
TRBV12-3/TRBV12-4	TRBJ2-3	NA	TRBD2	CASSLSSGGFTGTQYF	TGTGCCAGCAGTCTATCTAGCGGGGGGTTCACAGGTACGCAGTATTTT
TRBV12-3/TRBV12-4	TRBJ2-7	few	TRBD1	CASSPIRSGTGGYEQYF	TGTGCCAGCAGCCCTATCAGATCCGGGACAGGGGGCTACGAGCAGTACTTC
TRBV4-2	TRBJ2-7	NA	TRBD2	CASSQDYARGVYEQYF	TGTGCCAGCAGCCAAGATTACGCGCGGGGGGTTTACGAGCAGTACTTC
TRBV7-6	TRBJ2-7	NA	NA	CASSSGQSASYEQYF	TGTGCCAGCAGCTCCGGACAGAGCGCATCCTACGAGCAGTACTTC
TRBV15	TRBJ2-7	NA	NA	CATSRAGGREDYEQYF	TGTGCCACCAGCAGAGCGGGTGGCAGGGAAGACTACGAGCAGTACTTC
TRBV20-1	TRBJ1-1	NA	NA	CSARGGTGYVSGNTEAFF	TGCAGTGCTAGGGGAGGCACAGGTTATGTTAGCGGGAACACTGAAGCTTTCTTT
TRBV5-1	TRBJ1-2	few	NA	CASSREQGEGYGYTF	TGCGCCAGCAGCCGGGAACAGGGTGAGGGCTATGGCTACACCTTC
TRBV7-9	TRBJ2-1	NA	NA	CASGLGDFSYNEQFF	TGTGCCAGCGGCTTAGGGGACTTCTCCTACAATGAGCAGTTCTTC
TRBV29-1	TRBJ2-3	NA	NA	CSVAHVGDAQYF	TGCAGCGTTGCCCACGTGGGGGATGCGCAGTATTTT
TRBV20-1	TRBJ2-1	NA	TRBD2	CSAPTSGATYNEQFF	TGCAGTGCTCCGACTAGCGGGGCAACCTACAATGAGCAGTTCTTC
TRBV12-3/TRBV12-4	TRBJ2-2	NA	NA	CAIGVGFQAGELFF	TGTGCAATCGGGGTGGGGTTCCAAGCCGGGGAGCTGTTTTTT
TRBV5-5	TRBJ1-3	NA	NA	CASRPLGGLSGNTIYF	TGTGCCAGCAGGCCATTAGGCGGCCTCTCTGGAAACACCATATATTTT
TRBV6-6	TRBJ1-2	NA	TRBD1	CASSPPLFRTGYGYTF	TGTGCCAGCAGTCCTCCGCTCTTTAGGACAGGCTATGGCTACACCTTC
TRBV6-5	TRBJ2-7	NA	NA	CASSYSHQLSYEQYF	TGTGCCAGCAGTTACTCCCACCAGCTCTCCTACGAGCAGTACTTC
TRBV15	TRBJ2-1	NA	NA	CATSRDRRVGEQFF	TGTGCCACCAGCAGAGATCGAAGAGTTGGCGAGCAGTTCTTC
TRBV20-1	TRBJ2-7	NA	NA	CSATVGRGSYEQYF	TGCAGTGCTACAGTGGGGCGCGGGTCCTACGAGCAGTACTTC
TRBV29-1	TRBJ1-2	NA	NA	CSVGGTSYGYTF	TGCAGCGTGGGGGGGACAAGCTATGGCTACACCTTC
TRBV5-1	TRBJ1-5	few	NA	CASSTGTGNQPQHF	TGTGCCAGCTCAACAGGGACCGGCAATCAGCCCCAGCATTTT
TRBV4-2	TRBJ1-5	few	TRBD1	CASSQGQGAYQPQHF	TGTGCCAGCAGCCAAGGGCAGGGGGCATATCAGCCCCAGCATTTT
TRBV20-1	TRBJ2-1	NA	TRBD2	CSARSGTSGGAVSYNEQFF	TGCAGTGCCAGATCCGGGACTAGCGGGGGGGCGGTCTCCTACAATGAGCAGTTCTTC
TRBV6-6	TRBJ2-2	few	NA	CATATGTLNTGELFF	TGTGCCACCGCAACCGGGACTCTCAACACCGGGGAGCTGTTTTTT
TRBV28	TRBJ1-4	NA	TRBD1	CASSPSLRTGAEKLFF	TGTGCCAGCAGCCCTAGCCTTAGGACAGGCGCTGAAAAACTGTTTTTT
TRBV2	TRBJ2-5	NA	NA	CASRDPGEQYF	TGTGCCAGCAGAGATCCGGGGGAGCAGTACTTC
TRBV20-1	TRBJ2-5	NA	NA	CSAPTRRGRGETQYF	TGCAGTGCCCCAACGAGGCGGGGCCGGGGAGAGACCCAGTACTTC
TRBV4-1	TRBJ1-5	NA	NA	CASSQDPLGLGSRNQPQHF	TGCGCCAGCAGCCAAGATCCCCTAGGTTTGGGGTCGCGCAATCAGCCCCAGCATTTT
TRBV30	TRBJ2-3	NA	NA	CAWSPRRGGADTQYF	TGTGCCTGGAGCCCGCGGAGAGGAGGGGCAGATACGCAGTATTTT
TRBV2	TRBJ2-1	many	NA	CASSDIREQFF	TGTGCCAGCAGTGATATCCGGGAGCAGTTCTTC
TRBV6-4	TRBJ2-3	NA	NA	CASSDSDGIGNTQYF	TGTGCCAGCAGTGACAGCGACGGGATCGGAAATACGCAGTATTTT
TRBV12-3/TRBV12-4	TRBJ2-5	NA	NA	CASSPDGDSWRETQYF	TGTGCCAGCAGTCCCGACGGGGACTCGTGGCGGGAGACCCAGTACTTC
TRBV10-2	TRBJ1-5	NA	NA	CASRRDLIDQPQHF	TGCGCCAGCAGGAGGGACCTTATCGATCAGCCCCAGCATTTT
TRBV20-1	TRBJ2-7	NA	NA	CSAREEGLYEQYF	TGCAGTGCTAGAGAAGAGGGCCTCTACGAGCAGTACTTC
TRBV24-1	TRBJ1-2	NA	TRBD1	CATSDGSGTAYGYTF	TGTGCCACCAGTGACGGCTCCGGGACAGCCTATGGCTACACCTTC
TRBV15	TRBJ2-7	few	NA	CATRSGSSYEQYF	TGTGCCACCAGGTCAGGGAGCTCCTACGAGCAGTACTTC
TRBV29-1	TRBJ1-1	NA	NA	CSAALAGGTEAFF	TGCAGCGCCGCACTTGCGGGGGGCACTGAAGCTTTCTTT
TRBV27	TRBJ2-5	few	NA	CASSSDRGGGQETQYF	TGTGCCAGCAGTTCCGACAGGGGAGGGGGACAAGAGACCCAGTACTTC
TRBV28	TRBJ2-7	few	NA	CASSLPVGRVYEQYF	TGTGCCAGCAGTTTACCGGTCGGCAGGGTGTACGAGCAGTACTTC
TRBV7-3	TRBJ2-1	NA	TRBD2	CASSLTSGALWNEQFF	TGTGCCAGCAGCTTGACTAGCGGAGCCCTCTGGAATGAGCAGTTCTTC
TRBV7-2	TRBJ2-5	NA	NA	CASSLMVGLGDSETQYF	TGTGCCAGCAGCTTAATGGTGGGCCTTGGGGATTCGGAGACCCAGTACTTC
TRBV5-1	TRBJ2-7	NA	TRBD1	CASSPQGDPITTYEQYF	TGCGCCAGCAGCCCACAGGGGGACCCGATAACGACGTACGAGCAGTACTTC
TRBV7-9	TRBJ2-1	NA	TRBD2	CASSPSGDNEQFF	TGTGCCAGCAGCCCTAGCGGGGACAATGAGCAGTTCTTC
TRBV4-2	TRBJ2-7	few	NA	CASSPNRPFRPYEQYF	TGTGCCAGCAGCCCGAACCGACCCTTTAGACCCTACGAGCAGTACTTC
TRBV4-2	TRBJ2-5	few	TRBD2	CASSRTSGGAFETQYF	TGTGCCAGCAGCCGTACTAGCGGGGGGGCCTTTGAGACCCAGTACTTC